The 18 T cell receptor beta chains below all came from one sample that was sequenced in a study of blood T cells in healthy people across ages. Primed by a sample-barcoded 5' primer and a J-beta primer mix, a second PCR proceeded for about 7 to 11 cycles. TCRdb used MiXCR to reprocess the 5' RACE reads, holding one entry per CDR3 protein. The sample shows some 900,000 distinct CDR3 sequences, 25% to 30% of them seen only once. What was sequenced was blood. These receptors were collected from a woman of 80 years or more in good health.

For the CDR3, the DNA is TGTGCCAGCAGCTCCACCCAGGGCGGGGGGGCAGATACGCAGTATTTT. Residues: CASSSTQGGGADTQYF. The chain uses TRBV7-2 and TRBJ2-3; TRBD2 aligns across 9 bases. The trim removed 4 bases at V and 4 bases at J, leaving 9 bases unmatched. The CDR3 is made up of 16 amino acids. From germline, CDR1 is SGHTA and CDR2 FQGNSA.

This clonotype was picked up many times. This chain joins TRBV20-1 and TRBJ1-2; TRBD1 matches at 7 bases. The germline V gene has CDR1 DFQATT and CDR2 SNEGSKA (reference sequence). The V and J ends lost 3 bases and 7 bases, in that order; junction bases with no gene match: 14. This CDR3 has 15 amino acids. CDR3 in amino acids: CSASRQGSFRSGYTF. The CDR3 DNA sequence: TGCAGTGCTAGCAGACAGGGAAGTTTTCGCTCTGGCTACACCTTC.

For this clonotype: At one of its ends the junction is not consistent with the germline gene, which may arise from a read error. This rearrangement joins TRBV12-3 or TRBV12-4 to TRBJ2-3; 11 nucleotides match TRBD2. CDR3 length: 14 amino acids. For the CDR3, the DNA is TGTGCCAGCATCACTAGCGGGGGCGCAGATACGGAGTATTTT. Translating it yields CASITSGGADTEYF.

This clonotype was recorded at least ten times. A junction boundary mismatches the germline segment, possibly from a read error. The V call is TRBV20-1, the J call TRBJ2-7; 7 bases align to TRBD2. The germline V gene encodes CDR1 DFQATT and CDR2 SNEGSKA (reference sequence). The CDR3 totals 13 residues. CDR3 in DNA: TGTAGAACCCTTGGGGAGGGAACCTACGAGCAGTACTTC. Translated: CRTLGEGTYEQYF.

This clonotype was counted at least ten times. The chain has TRBV20-1 and TRBJ1-5; D is possibly TRBD1 (5 bases). This CDR3 contains 14 residues. Germline-derived CDR1 and CDR2 are DFQATT and SNEGSKA (reference sequence). With 3 bases removed from V and 6 bases from J, the gap between germline ends came to 15 bases. CDR3 residues: CSASSGRVGQPQHF. The CDR3 nucleotides are TGCAGTGCTAGTTCCGGCAGGGTGGGTCAGCCCCAGCATTTT.

This clonotype was seen ten or more times. Written as DNA, the CDR3 is TGCGCCAGCAGCATTCTCGACAGGGCGGCGAGCGGCTACACCTTC. Translating gives CASSILDRAASGYTF. The chain links TRBV5-1 to TRBJ1-2, with 7 bases that match TRBD1. From germline, CDR1 is SGHRS and CDR2 YFSETQ. J gave up 8 bases and V 4 bases, and 14 bases lay outside the gene matches. The CDR3 has 15 amino acids.

This clonotype was seen ten or more times. The chain employs TRBV7-9 and TRBJ1-1, with D possibly being TRBD1 (6 bases). V was trimmed by 8 bases and J by 1 base, leaving 11 bases between them. The CDR3 sequence is 13 residues long. Germline V gene data show CDR1 as SEHNR and CDR2 as FQNEAQ (reference sequence). In nucleotides, the CDR3 is TGTGCCAGCGGATACAGGGAGAACACTGAAGCTTTCTTT. Its translation: CASGYRENTEAFF.

In this sample, this clonotype turned up many times. The genes are TRBV5-4 and TRBJ2-7, with TRBD2 identical over 9 bases. The DNA end lines up better with TRBJ2-5; the J call may be wrong. Germline V gives CDR1 SGHNT, CDR2 YYREEE (reference sequence). CDR3 length equals 16 residues. CDR3 nucleotide sequence: TGTGCCAGCAGCTTGGATCTGCGGGGGGGCCGGGAGACCCAGTACTTC. Translated: CASSLDLRGGRETQYF.

This clonotype was counted once. The chain carries TRBV3-1 and TRBJ2-1; D unclear. The CDR3 contains 14 residues. The germline gives CDR1 LGHDT, CDR2 YNNKEL (reference sequence). Trimming shortened V by 4 bases and J by 7 bases, and 14 bases separated the two germline ends. As DNA, the CDR3 is TGTGCCAGCAGCCTAAAGGGAAACTGGAATGAGCAGTTCTTC. Translation gives CASSLKGNWNEQFF.

In DNA, the CDR3 is TGCGCCAGCAGCTTGGTACAACGACTGCATGTTGCCAACGTCCTGACTTTC. This gives the protein CASSLVQRLHVANVLTF. This rearrangement joins TRBV5-1 to TRBJ2-6; D gene unclear. The CDR3 sequence is 17 residues long. The germline V gene encodes CDR1 SGHRS and CDR2 YFSETQ. With 0 bases removed from V and 7 bases from J, the gap between germline ends came to 17 bases.

In its sample, this clonotype was seen many times. The rearrangement joins TRBV4-1 to TRBJ2-3; D remains ambiguous. Trimming pared 0 bases from V and 7 bases from J, leaving 14 bases between. The CDR3 length is 15 residues. Germline CDR1 is MGHRA and CDR2 is YSYEKL. The chain's CDR3 is CASSQELFSPYTQYF. CDR3 coding DNA: TGCGCCAGCAGCCAAGAACTGTTCTCTCCGTATACGCAGTATTTT.

This clonotype has a single count. This chain links TRBV20-1 with TRBJ2-3; tentatively, D is TRBD1 or TRBD2 (5 bases each). The CDR3 sequence is 15 residues long. Germline assignment: CDR1 DFQATT and CDR2 SNEGSKA (reference sequence). The V end lost 7 bases, the J end lost 4 bases, and 21 bases lay between the germline ends. This chain's CDR3 is CSVSGDPGVPDTQYF. The CDR3 bases are TGCAGTGTTAGTGGGGACCCCGGAGTACCAGATACGCAGTATTTT.

This chain joins TRBV4-2 and TRBJ2-2, with 10 nucleotides matching TRBD2. The CDR3 contains 16 residues. Germline V gives CDR1 LGHNA, CDR2 YNFKEQ. The ends lost 4 bases at V and 7 bases at J; junction bases unmatched: 9. CDR3 nucleotide sequence: TGTGCCAGCAGCCCAAGTCTAGCGGGAGATAGCGGGGAGCTGTTTTTT. It translates to CASSPSLAGDSGELFF.

The V gene is TRBV25-1, the J gene TRBJ1-2; D call uncertain. CDR1 and CDR2 (germline): MGHDK, SYGVNS. The CDR3 covers 15 residues. V lost 3 bases and J lost 9, with 20 bases in between. For the CDR3, the DNA is TGTGCCAGCAGTGATCCTACAGTCTCACGCTGGAGCTACACCTTC. Translation: CASSDPTVSRWSYTF.

This clonotype was counted many times. CDR3 residues: CASSTSIQFTSYEQYF. In DNA, the CDR3 is TGTGCCAGCAGCACCTCCATACAGTTTACCTCCTACGAGCAGTACTTC. V gene TRBV7-2 combines with J gene TRBJ2-7, with unresolved D. In germline, CDR1 is SGHTA, CDR2 FQGNSA. The length of the CDR3 is 16 residues. The V gene lost 5 bases and the J gene lost 0 bases, with 17 bases spanning the gap.

This clonotype occurred many times. The chain links TRBV20-1 to TRBJ2-5, with D possibly being TRBD1 (5 bases). Per the germline V gene, CDR1 is DFQATT and CDR2 is SNEGSKA (reference sequence). CDR3 size: 13 residues. The V and J ends lost 6 bases and 3 bases respectively, with 14 bases between them. This chain's CDR3 is CSATLGAEETQYF. Written as DNA, the CDR3 is TGCAGTGCAACCCTAGGGGCAGAAGAGACCCAGTACTTC.

J is TRBJ2-5 and V is TRBV7-2; 9 bases line up with TRBD1. CDR1 and CDR2 (germline): SGHTA, FQGNSA. The junction had 8 bases not matched to a gene; V was cut back by 5 bases and J by 4 bases. CDR3 length: 15 residues. CDR3 residues: CASSAQGAPRETQYF. CDR3 bases: TGTGCCAGCAGCGCACAGGGGGCGCCCCGAGAGACCCAGTACTTC.

This clonotype was counted ten times or more. The rearrangement joins TRBV5-6 to TRBJ2-3, with 11 bases aligning to TRBD1. The CDR3 extends over 15 amino acids. Germline CDR1 SGHDT, CDR2 YYEEEE. The V and J ends lost 1 base and 7 bases, in that order; junction bases with no gene match: 5. The DNA for the CDR3 is TGTGCCAGCAGCTTGAGGACAGGGGGCAGCCATACGCAGTATTTT. Protein: CASSLRTGGSHTQYF.